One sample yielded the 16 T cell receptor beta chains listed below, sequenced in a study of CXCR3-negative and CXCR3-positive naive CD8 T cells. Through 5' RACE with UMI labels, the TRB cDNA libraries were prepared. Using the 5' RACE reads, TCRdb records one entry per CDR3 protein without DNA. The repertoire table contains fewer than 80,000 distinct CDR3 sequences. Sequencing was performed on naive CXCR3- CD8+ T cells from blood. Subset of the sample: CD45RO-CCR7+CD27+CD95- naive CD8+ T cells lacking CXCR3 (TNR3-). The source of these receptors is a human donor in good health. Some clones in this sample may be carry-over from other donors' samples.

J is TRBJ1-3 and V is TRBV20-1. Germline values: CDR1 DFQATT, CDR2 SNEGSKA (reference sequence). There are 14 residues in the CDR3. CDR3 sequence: CSASVGNSGNTIYF.

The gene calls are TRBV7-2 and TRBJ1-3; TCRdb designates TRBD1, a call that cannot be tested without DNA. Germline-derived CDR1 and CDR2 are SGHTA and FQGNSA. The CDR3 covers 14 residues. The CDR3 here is CASSYPGQGNTIYF.

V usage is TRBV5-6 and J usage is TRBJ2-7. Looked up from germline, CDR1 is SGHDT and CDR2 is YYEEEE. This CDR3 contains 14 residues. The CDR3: CASTIGGFSYEQYF.

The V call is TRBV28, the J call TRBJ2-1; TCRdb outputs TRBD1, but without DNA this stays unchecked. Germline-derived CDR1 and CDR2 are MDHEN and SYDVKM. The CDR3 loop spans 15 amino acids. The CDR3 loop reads CASSLWGAIYNEQFF.

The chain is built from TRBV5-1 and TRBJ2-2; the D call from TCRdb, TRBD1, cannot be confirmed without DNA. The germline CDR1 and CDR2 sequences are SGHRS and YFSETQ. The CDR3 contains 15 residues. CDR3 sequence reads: CASSFGQTNTGELFF.

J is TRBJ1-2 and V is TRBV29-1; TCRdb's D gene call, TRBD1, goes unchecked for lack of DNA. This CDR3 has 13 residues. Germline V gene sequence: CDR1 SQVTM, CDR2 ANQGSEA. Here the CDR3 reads CSARDRDNYGYTF.

The CDR3 sequence: CAWSTGLPEQYF. The chain links TRBV30 to TRBJ2-7; lacking DNA, the TRBD1 call made by TCRdb goes unchecked. The CDR3 consists of 12 residues. Germline V gives CDR1 GTSNPN, CDR2 SVGIG (reference sequence).

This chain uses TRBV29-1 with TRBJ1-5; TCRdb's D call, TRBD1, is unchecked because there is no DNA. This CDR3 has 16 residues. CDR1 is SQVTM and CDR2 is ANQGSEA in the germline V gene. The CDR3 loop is CSVPGQGFDGNQPQHF.

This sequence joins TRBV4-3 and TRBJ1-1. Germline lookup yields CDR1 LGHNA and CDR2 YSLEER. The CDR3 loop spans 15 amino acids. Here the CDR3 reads CASSQGRGPSTEAFF.

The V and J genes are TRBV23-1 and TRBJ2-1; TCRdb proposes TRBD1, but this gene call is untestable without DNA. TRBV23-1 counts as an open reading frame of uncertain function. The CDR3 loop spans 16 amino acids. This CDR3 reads CASGYRQGPIHNEQFF.

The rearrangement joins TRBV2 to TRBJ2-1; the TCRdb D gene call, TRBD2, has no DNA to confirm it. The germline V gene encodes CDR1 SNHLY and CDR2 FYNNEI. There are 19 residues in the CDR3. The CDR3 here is CASSEVGWGLAGVFNEQFF.

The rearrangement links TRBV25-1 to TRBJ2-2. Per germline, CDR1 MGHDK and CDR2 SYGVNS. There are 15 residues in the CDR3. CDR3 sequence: CASSLSDGDTGELFF.

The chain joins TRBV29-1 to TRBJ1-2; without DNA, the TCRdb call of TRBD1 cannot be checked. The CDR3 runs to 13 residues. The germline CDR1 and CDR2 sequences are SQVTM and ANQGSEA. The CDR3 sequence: CSVPDRGGLGYTF.

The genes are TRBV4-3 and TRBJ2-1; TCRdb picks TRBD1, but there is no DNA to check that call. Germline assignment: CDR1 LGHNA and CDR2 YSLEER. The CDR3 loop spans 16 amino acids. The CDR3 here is CASSQEVWDRSNEQFF.

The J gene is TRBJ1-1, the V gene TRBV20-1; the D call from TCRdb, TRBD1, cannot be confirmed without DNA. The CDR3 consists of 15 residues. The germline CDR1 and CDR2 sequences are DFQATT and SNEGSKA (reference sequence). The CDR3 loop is CSASLPDRENTEAFF.

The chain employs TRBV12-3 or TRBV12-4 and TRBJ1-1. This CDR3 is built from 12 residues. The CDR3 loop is CASSFDPYEAFF.